These 5 T cell receptor beta chains originate from one sample sequenced in a study of blood T cell repertoires in COVID-19. TCRdb's table, derived via immunoSEQ multiplex PCR, lists solely in-frame clones and lacks some. The table has some 150,000 clones, about four fifths seen once. The sample comprised PBMCs or T cells enriched from blood (not recorded which). The receptors here all came from a man aged 45-65 years who had recovered from COVID-19.

The V gene is TRBV5-1, the J gene TRBJ2-3; 13 positions agree with TRBD2. CDR3 length equals 17 residues. Per germline, CDR1 SGHRS and CDR2 YFSETQ. Unmatched junction bases numbered 5, after V lost 4 bases and J lost 0 bases. The CDR3 protein is CASSLGLAGLSTDTQYF. The CDR3 coding sequence is TGCGCCAGCAGCCTGGGACTAGCGGGGCTCAGCACAGATACGCAGTATTTT. The full variable domain, completed using reference TRBV5-1 and TRBJ2-3, is KAGVTQTPRYLIKTRGQQVTLSCSPISGHRSVSWYQQTPGQGLQFLFEYFSETQRNKGNFPGRFSGRQFSNSRSEMNVSTLELGDSALYLCASSLGLAGLSTDTQYFGPGTRLTVL.

V gene TRBV24-1 combines with J gene TRBJ2-1; no firm D call. V was clipped by 0 bases and J by 6 bases, with 8 bases between them. The germline V gene encodes CDR1 KGHDR and CDR2 SFDVKD. The CDR3 sequence is 14 residues long. The CDR3 sequence is CATSDLRPGNEQFF. The CDR3 region has the DNA TGTGCCACCAGTGATTTGCGTCCCGGCAATGAGCAGTTCTTC.

The chain combines TRBV5-1 with TRBJ2-2; tentatively, D is TRBD1 (6 bases). Germline assignment: CDR1 SGHRS and CDR2 YFSETQ. V gave up 7 bases and J gave up 0 bases, with 10 bases separating them. This CDR3 spans 14 amino acids. In nucleotides, the CDR3 is TGCGCCAGCGGGCGACAGGCGAACACCGGGGAGCTGTTTTTT. Protein product: CASGRQANTGELFF.

This chain joins TRBV19 and TRBJ1-2; 8 bases are a match to TRBD1. The germline CDR1 and CDR2 sequences are LNHDA and SQIVND (reference sequence). Trimming removed 5 bases from V and 8 bases from J; junction bases left unmatched: 4. This CDR3 region has 12 residues. CDR3 DNA: TGTGCCAGTAGTGGACAGGGTGTGGGCTACACCTTC. Protein: CASSGQGVGYTF.

The chain has TRBV5-6 and TRBJ1-2; no reliable D call. The germline V gene has CDR1 SGHDT and CDR2 YYEEEE. V lost 0 bases, J lost 0 bases, and 9 bases lay in between. The CDR3 consists of 15 residues. The DNA for the CDR3 is TGTGCCAGCAGCTTGGCGGGAGGTTCTAACTATGGCTACACCTTC. Translating gives CASSLAGGSNYGYTF.